This TCR beta chain derives from a study of blood T cell repertoires in COVID-19 (dated by TCRdb to between 2020 and 2021). For context, the study as a whole: The collaborator samples originated in the United States, Italy and Spain and spanned the acute and convalescent phases of COVID-19. The prospective study material was composed of cDNA or gDNA derived from T cells, B-cell-depleted T cells, or PBMCs. Where HLA class I and class II types were available, the types were taken from metadata supplied by the sample provider, not from assay-based typing. The sample metadata nearly always contained a de-identified subject ID, COVID-19 status, age in years and sex. The samples were drawn from the first 160 participants of the ongoing ImmuneRACE study and from 1,254 subjects provided by 6 global collaborators. Subjects who had been exposed to COVID-19, were actively infected with it, or had recovered from it provided the deeply sampled blood TCRbeta repertoires that made up the dataset. The repertoires were released in a freely available public database intended as a resource for research on the immune response to SARS-CoV-2. Overall results and qualifications from the work: How much clinical and demographic metadata was included differed by source and by participant, and the metadata was provided uncurated.

The junction carries 17 bases between V and J, which are trimmed by 5 bases and 6 bases respectively. The CDR3 spans 15 residues, from the cysteine through the phenylalanine. The CDR3 DNA has 45 bases and is translated from base 1. Sequences LGHNT (CDR1) and FRNRAP (CDR2) are obtained from the germline V gene. This clone has only one observation. The antigen it recognizes is unknown. There are no base qualities to consult, and no much larger clone falls within one base. TCRbeta CDR3 regions were amplified from genomic DNA using the immunoSEQ Assay, a bias-controlled multiplex PCR. The paper's processing steps were these. Within the assay, amplification of reference gene primers was used to estimate how many nucleated cells each sample contained. Sequence reads were collapsed and filtered to measure the absolute abundance of every unique TCRbeta CDR3 rearrangement. For each sample, productive Simpson clonality was calculated as the square root of Simpson's diversity index across productive rearrangements. The source is immuneACCESS, and TCRdb retained only in-frame sequences with V and J called. Part of the clones is not carried over; for the studies checked, unresolved V genes explain less than half of this, and the remainder is unexplained. The V and J calls and the clone size are those of that table, but D and trimming were determined from the DNA. The sample has fewer than 350,000 clones on record, around 85% of them singletons. Jointly, the top ten make up under 3% of the sample.

In the prospective study, participants were about 18 to 95 years old, resided in about two dozen geographic areas of the United States, and were enrolled through a virtual design. In the prospective study, cohorts were assigned on the basis of participant-reported clinical history obtained from a screening survey and a study questionnaire. ImmuneRACE Cohort 3 recovered participants were defined by two consecutive negative NP/OP PCR tests, healthcare professional clearance, or symptom resolution. In the prospective study, mobile phlebotomists collected whole blood, serum and a nasopharyngeal or oropharyngeal swab from each participant. Additional blood draws and questionnaires over a roughly two-month period could optionally be provided by prospective study participants. Blood samples from the prospective study were shipped frozen or at room temperature prior to DNA extraction.

Sequencing was done on a sample of PBMCs or T cells enriched from blood (not recorded which). The sequence links TRBV12-5 to TRBJ1-3, and TRBD1 may be the D gene, going by 6 matching bases. This TCR was sampled from a woman aged 50 to 65 who had recovered from COVID-19. The CDR3 in this case is CASGRQVTLENTIYF. At the DNA level, the sequence is TGTGCTAGTGGTAGACAGGTGACCCTGGAAAACACCATATATTTT.